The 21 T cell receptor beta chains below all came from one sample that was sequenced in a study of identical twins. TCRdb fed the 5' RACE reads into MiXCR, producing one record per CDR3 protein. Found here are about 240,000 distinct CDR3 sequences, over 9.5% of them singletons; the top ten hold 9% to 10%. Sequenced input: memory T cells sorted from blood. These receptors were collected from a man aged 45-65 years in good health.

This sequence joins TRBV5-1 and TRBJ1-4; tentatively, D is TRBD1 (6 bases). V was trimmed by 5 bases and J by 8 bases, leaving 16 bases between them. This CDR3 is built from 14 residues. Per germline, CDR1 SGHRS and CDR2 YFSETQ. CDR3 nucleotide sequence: TGCGCCAGCAGTCCTCAGGGGAACACGGAAAAACTGTTTTTT. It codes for CASSPQGNTEKLFF.

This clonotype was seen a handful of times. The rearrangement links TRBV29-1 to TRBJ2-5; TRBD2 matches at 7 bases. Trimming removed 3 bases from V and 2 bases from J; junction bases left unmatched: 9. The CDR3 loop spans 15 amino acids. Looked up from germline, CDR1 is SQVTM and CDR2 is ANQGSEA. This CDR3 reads CSVEEGGTWQETQYF. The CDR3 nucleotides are TGCAGCGTTGAGGAGGGAGGGACGTGGCAAGAGACCCAGTACTTC.

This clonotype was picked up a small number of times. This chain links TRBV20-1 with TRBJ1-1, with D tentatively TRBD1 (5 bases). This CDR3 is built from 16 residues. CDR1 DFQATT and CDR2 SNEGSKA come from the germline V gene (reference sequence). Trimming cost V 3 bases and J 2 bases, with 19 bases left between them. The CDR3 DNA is TGCAGTGCTAGTATGAGGGGACTACAAACAAACACTGAAGCTTTCTTT. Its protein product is CSASMRGLQTNTEAFF.

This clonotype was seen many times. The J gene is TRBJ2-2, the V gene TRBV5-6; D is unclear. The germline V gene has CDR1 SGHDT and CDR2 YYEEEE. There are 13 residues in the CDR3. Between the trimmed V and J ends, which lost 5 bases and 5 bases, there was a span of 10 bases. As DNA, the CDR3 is TGTGCCAGCAGACGAACAGCGACCGGGGAGCTGTTTTTT. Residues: CASRRTATGELFF.

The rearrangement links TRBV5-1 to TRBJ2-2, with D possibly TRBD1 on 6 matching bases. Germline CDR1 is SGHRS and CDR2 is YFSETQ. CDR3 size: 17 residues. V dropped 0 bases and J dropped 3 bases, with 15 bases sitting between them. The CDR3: CASSLESRGVDTGELFF. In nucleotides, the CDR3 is TGCGCCAGCAGCTTGGAGTCCAGGGGAGTCGACACCGGGGAGCTGTTTTTT.

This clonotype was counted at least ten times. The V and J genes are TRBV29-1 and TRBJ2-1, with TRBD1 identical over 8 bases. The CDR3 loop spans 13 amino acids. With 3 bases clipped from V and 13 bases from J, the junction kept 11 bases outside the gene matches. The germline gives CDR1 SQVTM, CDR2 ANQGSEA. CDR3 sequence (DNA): TGCAGCGTTGAGATTCCGGGACAGGCCCCTCAGTTCTTC. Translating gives CSVEIPGQAPQFF.

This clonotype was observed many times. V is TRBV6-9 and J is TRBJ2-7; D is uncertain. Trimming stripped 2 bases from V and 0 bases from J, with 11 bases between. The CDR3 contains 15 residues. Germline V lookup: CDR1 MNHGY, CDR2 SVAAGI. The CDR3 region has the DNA TGTGCCAGCAGTTATCCGAACTTCCGCTCCTACGAGCAGTACTTC. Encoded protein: CASSYPNFRSYEQYF.

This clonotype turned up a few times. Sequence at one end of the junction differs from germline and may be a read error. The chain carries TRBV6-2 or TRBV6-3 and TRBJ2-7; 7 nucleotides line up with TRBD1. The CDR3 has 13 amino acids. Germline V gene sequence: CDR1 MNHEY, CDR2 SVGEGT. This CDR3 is CASRRQSGQEGNF. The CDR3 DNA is TGTGCCAGCAGACGTCAAAGCGGACAGGAAGGGAACTTC.

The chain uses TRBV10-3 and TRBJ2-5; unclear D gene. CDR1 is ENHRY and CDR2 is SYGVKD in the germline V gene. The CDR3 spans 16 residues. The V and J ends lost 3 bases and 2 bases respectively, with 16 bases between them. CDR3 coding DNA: TGTGCCATCAGTGAAGATCTTGGGCAGATGCAAGAGACCCAGTACTTC. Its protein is CAISEDLGQMQETQYF.

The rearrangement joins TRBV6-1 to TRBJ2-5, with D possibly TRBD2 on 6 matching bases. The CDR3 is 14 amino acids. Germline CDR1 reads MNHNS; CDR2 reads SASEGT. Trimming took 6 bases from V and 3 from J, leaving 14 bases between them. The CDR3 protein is CASSPGVTKETQYF. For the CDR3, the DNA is TGTGCCAGCAGCCCGGGGGTCACGAAAGAGACCCAGTACTTC.

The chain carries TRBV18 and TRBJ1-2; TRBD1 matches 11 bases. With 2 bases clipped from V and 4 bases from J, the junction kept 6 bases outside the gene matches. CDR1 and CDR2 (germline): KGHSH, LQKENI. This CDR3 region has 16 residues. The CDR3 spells CASSPVGGQGAYGYTF. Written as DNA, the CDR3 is TGTGCCAGCTCACCAGTCGGAGGACAGGGGGCCTATGGCTACACCTTC.

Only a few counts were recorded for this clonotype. The CDR3 is CASSQDVGAGSRGSPLHF. For the CDR3, the DNA is TGTGCCAGCAGCCAAGACGTTGGTGCCGGATCAAGGGGTTCACCCCTCCACTTT. V and J are TRBV4-2 and TRBJ1-6; D may be TRBD1 (5 bases). V dropped 0 bases and J dropped 9 bases, with 21 bases sitting between them. Per germline, CDR1 LGHNA and CDR2 YNFKEQ. CDR3 length equals 18 residues.

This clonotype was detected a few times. The CDR3 sequence is CSAKRGGNEQYF. The DNA of the CDR3 is TGCAGTGCAAAACGGGGGGGAAACGAGCAGTACTTC. V gene TRBV20-1 combines with J gene TRBJ2-7, with 8 bases fitting TRBD2. This CDR3 has 12 residues. Looked up from germline, CDR1 is DFQATT and CDR2 is SNEGSKA (reference sequence). Trimming took 6 bases from V and 5 from J; bases not matched to a gene: 6.

CDR3 coding DNA: TGCGCCAGCAGCCCCGGCTTCGGCAATGAGCAGTTCTTC. As protein: CASSPGFGNEQFF. This chain links TRBV5-1 with TRBJ2-1; D call uncertain. Germline V lookup: CDR1 SGHRS, CDR2 YFSETQ. V lost 4 bases and J 6 bases, leaving 11 bases between the germline ends. The CDR3 extends over 13 amino acids.

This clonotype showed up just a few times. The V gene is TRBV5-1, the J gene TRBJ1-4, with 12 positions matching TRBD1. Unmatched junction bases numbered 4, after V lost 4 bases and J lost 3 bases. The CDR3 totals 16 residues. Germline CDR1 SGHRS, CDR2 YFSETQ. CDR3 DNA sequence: TGCGCCAGCAGCCCCGGGACAGGGGGCTCTAATGAAAAACTGTTTTTT. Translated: CASSPGTGGSNEKLFF.

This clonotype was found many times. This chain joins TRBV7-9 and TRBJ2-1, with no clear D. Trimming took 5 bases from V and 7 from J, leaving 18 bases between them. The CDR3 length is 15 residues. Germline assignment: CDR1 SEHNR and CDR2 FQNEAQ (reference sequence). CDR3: CASSPKARMGNEQFF. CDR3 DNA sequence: TGTGCCAGCAGCCCCAAGGCTAGGATGGGGAATGAGCAGTTCTTC.

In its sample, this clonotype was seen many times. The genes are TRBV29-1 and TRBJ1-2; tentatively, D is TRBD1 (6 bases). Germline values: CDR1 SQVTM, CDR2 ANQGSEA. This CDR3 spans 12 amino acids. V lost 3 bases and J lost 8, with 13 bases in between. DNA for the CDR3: TGCAGCGTTGATCGGCAGACAGGAGGCTACACCTTC. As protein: CSVDRQTGGYTF.

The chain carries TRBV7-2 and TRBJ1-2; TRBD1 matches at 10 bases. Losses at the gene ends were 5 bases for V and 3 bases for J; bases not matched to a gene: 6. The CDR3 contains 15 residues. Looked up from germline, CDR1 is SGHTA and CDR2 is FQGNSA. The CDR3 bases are TGTGCCAGCAGCCAACGACAGGGGGCCGACTATGGCTACACCTTC. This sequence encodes CASSQRQGADYGYTF.

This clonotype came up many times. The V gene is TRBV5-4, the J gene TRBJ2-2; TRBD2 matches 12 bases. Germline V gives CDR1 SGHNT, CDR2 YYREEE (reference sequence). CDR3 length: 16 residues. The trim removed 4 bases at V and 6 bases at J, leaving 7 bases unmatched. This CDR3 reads CASSTRTSGISGELFF. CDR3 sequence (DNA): TGTGCCAGCAGCACAAGGACTAGCGGGATTTCCGGGGAGCTGTTTTTT. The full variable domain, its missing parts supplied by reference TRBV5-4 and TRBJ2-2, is ETGVTQSPTHLIKTRGQQVTLRCSSQSGHNTVSWYQQALGQGPQFIFQYYREEENGRGNFPPRFSGLQFPNYSSELNVNALELDDSALYLCASSTRTSGISGELFFGEGSRLTVL.

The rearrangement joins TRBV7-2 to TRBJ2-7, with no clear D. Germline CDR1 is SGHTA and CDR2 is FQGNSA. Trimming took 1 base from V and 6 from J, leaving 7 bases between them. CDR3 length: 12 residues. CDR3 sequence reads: CASSLVGREQYF. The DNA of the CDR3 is TGTGCCAGCAGCTTAGTAGGTCGCGAGCAGTACTTC.

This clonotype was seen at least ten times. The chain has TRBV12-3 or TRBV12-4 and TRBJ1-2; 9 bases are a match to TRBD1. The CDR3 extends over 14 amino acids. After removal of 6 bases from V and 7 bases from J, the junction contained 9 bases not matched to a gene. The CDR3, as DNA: TGTGCCAGCAGCCCGGGACAGGGATTGGGTGGCTACACCTTC. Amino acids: CASSPGQGLGGYTF.